This T cell receptor (beta chain) was recorded in a study of identical twins. Points from the study as a whole: Out-of-frame alpha sequences shared by twins showed excess low generation probability.

The CDR3 has 15 residues. CDR1 and CDR2 from the germline V gene are DFQATT and SNEGSKA (reference sequence). The V end was cut by 5 bases, the J end by 6 bases, with 20 bases between. TCRdb re-called the 5' RACE reads through MiXCR, storing one row per CDR3 protein. The sample contains around 470,000 distinct CDR3 sequences, over 12% of which appear only once. This clonotype was seen a few times. Its specificity is not known. These data are also associated with another study on yellow fever vaccine responses in identical twins.

Source material: CD4+ T cells sorted from blood. The rearrangement links TRBV20-1 to TRBJ1-5, with D uncertain. This TCR came from a woman under 30 in good health. This chain's CDR3 is CSASGRLLIFQPQHF. CDR3 bases: TGCAGTGCTTCAGGACGGCTACTCATTTTTCAGCCCCAGCATTTT.